The next 15 T cell receptor beta chains were all read from a single sample in a study of blood T cell repertoires in COVID-19. The table came from immunoSEQ multiplex PCR; TCRdb's copy has only in-frame clones and leaves some out. Among around 83,000 clones listed, 75% to 90% were seen once. Material for sequencing was peripheral blood. The receptors derive from a man between 50 and 59 years old with active or convalescent COVID-19.

The chain carries TRBV18 and TRBJ2-7; TRBD2 matches at 8 bases. CDR1 is KGHSH and CDR2 is LQKENI in the germline V gene. V was clipped by 8 bases and J by 5 bases; unmatched bases: 5. CDR3 length equals 12 residues. The chain's CDR3 is CASRGGLDEQYF. The CDR3 nucleotides read TGTGCCAGCCGGGGGGGTCTCGACGAGCAGTACTTC.

The chain joins TRBV7-2 to TRBJ2-2, with TRBD2 identical over 11 bases. Germline V gives CDR1 SGHTA, CDR2 FQGNSA. The CDR3 is made up of 14 amino acids. Trimming removed 7 bases from V and 7 bases from J; junction bases left unmatched: 5. CDR3 sequence reads: CASNSGRGNGELFF. CDR3 nucleotide sequence: TGTGCCAGCAATAGCGGGAGGGGGAACGGGGAGCTGTTTTTT.

This sequence joins TRBV20-1 and TRBJ2-3, with 9 nucleotides matching TRBD2. With 3 bases clipped from V and 2 bases from J, the junction kept 3 bases outside the gene matches. The CDR3 has 14 amino acids. In germline, CDR1 is DFQATT, CDR2 SNEGSKA (reference sequence). The CDR3 loop reads CSASRTSATDTQYF. DNA of the CDR3: TGCAGTGCTAGTAGGACTAGCGCCACAGATACGCAGTATTTT.

This chain joins TRBV6-2 or TRBV6-3 and TRBJ1-6; 12 nucleotides line up with TRBD1. The CDR3 runs to 20 residues. The V and J ends lost 0 bases and 7 bases, in that order; junction bases with no gene match: 13. The V gene's germline CDR1 is MNHEY and CDR2 SVGEGT. CDR3 nucleotide sequence: TGTGCCAGCAGTTACTCGAGCGGGACAGGGGGCGCCCCTTCGAATTCACCCCTCCACTTT. Translation: CASSYSSGTGGAPSNSPLHF.

The chain joins TRBV4-1 to TRBJ2-7; tentatively, D is TRBD1 (5 bases). V was cut by 3 bases and J by 4 bases, with 7 bases left in between. Germline V gene sequence: CDR1 MGHRA, CDR2 YSYEKL. This CDR3 contains 12 residues. CDR3 sequence (DNA): TGCGCCAGCAGCCATCAGGGATACGAGCAGTACTTC. Amino acids: CASSHQGYEQYF.

This clone has a handful of counts. The chain carries TRBV4-3 and TRBJ2-7; TRBD2 agrees at 9 bases. Germline assignment: CDR1 LGHNA and CDR2 YSLEER. The CDR3 has 16 residues. V gave up 0 bases and J gave up 1 base; unmatched junction bases: 4. The CDR3 loop reads CASSQDLLAGSYEQYF. The DNA for the CDR3 is TGCGCCAGCAGCCAAGATCTACTAGCGGGTTCCTACGAGCAGTACTTC.

The V gene is TRBV15, the J gene TRBJ2-5, with 7 bases fitting TRBD2. Unmatched junction bases numbered 0, after V lost 9 bases and J lost 2 bases. Germline-derived CDR1 and CDR2 are LNHNV and YYDKDF (reference sequence). The CDR3 consists of 11 residues. The CDR3 spells CATGGQETQYF. CDR3 sequence (DNA): TGTGCCACGGGGGGGCAAGAGACCCAGTACTTC.

V usage is TRBV18 and J usage is TRBJ1-4, with a tentative D call TRBD1 (6 bases). CDR1 and CDR2 (germline): KGHSH, LQKENI. The CDR3 is 16 residues long. Trimming left V 5 bases short and J 0 bases short, with 13 bases between. CDR3: CASSSTTGATNEKLFF. CDR3 coding DNA: TGTGCCAGCTCATCTACGACAGGAGCAACTAATGAAAAACTGTTTTTT.

The chain combines TRBV3-1 (or the pseudogene TRBV3-2) with TRBJ1-5, with D possibly being TRBD1 (6 bases). Germline V gene lookup returns CDR1 LGHDT and CDR2 YNNKEL (reference sequence). The CDR3 is 16 residues long. V was trimmed by 0 bases and J by 4 bases, leaving 13 bases between them. The CDR3 region is CASSQDRPGTNQPQHF. CDR3 bases: TGTGCCAGCAGCCAAGATAGGCCGGGGACAAATCAGCCCCAGCATTTT.

The CDR3: CASSVVASSPRQFF. CDR3 coding DNA: TGTGCCAGCAGTGTCGTAGCGAGTTCGCCGAGACAGTTCTTC. The rearrangement links TRBV2 to TRBJ2-1, with D maybe TRBD2 (5 bases). Germline V gene data show CDR1 as SNHLY and CDR2 as FYNNEI. CDR3 size: 14 residues. V lost 4 bases to trimming and J lost 13 bases, with 20 bases between them.

The chain combines TRBV6-1 with TRBJ1-4; D uncertain. Trimming removed 3 bases from V and 5 bases from J, with 10 bases in between. From germline, CDR1 is MNHNS and CDR2 SASEGT. The length of the CDR3 is 14 residues. CDR3 coding DNA: TGTGCCAGCAGTGAGAGGCGCCTAAATGAAAAACTGTTTTTT. This sequence encodes CASSERRLNEKLFF.

J is TRBJ2-5 and V is TRBV29-1, with 10 bases lining up with TRBD1. The CDR3 is made up of 12 amino acids. Germline lookup yields CDR1 SQVTM and CDR2 ANQGSEA. The CDR3 spells CSLRTGGETQYF. CDR3 DNA sequence: TGCAGTCTCCGGACAGGGGGTGAGACCCAGTACTTC.

The chain employs TRBV11-2 and TRBJ2-1, with 13 bases identical to TRBD2. Per germline, CDR1 SGHAT and CDR2 FQNNGV. This CDR3 spans 17 amino acids. The J segment lost 4 bases and the V segment lost 4 bases, leaving 7 bases of the junction unmatched. CDR3 region: CASSSSLAGGLYNEQFF. CDR3 DNA: TGTGCCAGCAGCTCCTCACTAGCGGGGGGGCTATACAATGAGCAGTTCTTC.

This clone has only a few counts. This chain connects TRBV2 to TRBJ2-1; D remains ambiguous. Germline V CDR1 and CDR2: SNHLY, FYNNEI. This CDR3 has 10 amino acids. The V end lost 3 bases, the J end lost 12 bases, and 6 bases lay between the germline ends. The CDR3 sequence is CASSDPGQFF. The DNA for the CDR3 is TGTGCCAGCAGTGACCCAGGGCAGTTCTTC.

This clone has just a few counts. The V gene is TRBV19, the J gene TRBJ1-3; 7 bases agree with TRBD1. CDR3 length: 19 residues. J was trimmed by 2 bases and V by 4 bases; bases with no gene match: 17. CDR1 is LNHDA, CDR2 SQIVND, per germline (reference sequence). The CDR3 sequence: CASSKPTWDSEKAGNTIYF. CDR3 coding DNA: TGTGCCAGTAGTAAACCGACCTGGGACAGCGAAAAGGCTGGAAACACCATATATTTT.